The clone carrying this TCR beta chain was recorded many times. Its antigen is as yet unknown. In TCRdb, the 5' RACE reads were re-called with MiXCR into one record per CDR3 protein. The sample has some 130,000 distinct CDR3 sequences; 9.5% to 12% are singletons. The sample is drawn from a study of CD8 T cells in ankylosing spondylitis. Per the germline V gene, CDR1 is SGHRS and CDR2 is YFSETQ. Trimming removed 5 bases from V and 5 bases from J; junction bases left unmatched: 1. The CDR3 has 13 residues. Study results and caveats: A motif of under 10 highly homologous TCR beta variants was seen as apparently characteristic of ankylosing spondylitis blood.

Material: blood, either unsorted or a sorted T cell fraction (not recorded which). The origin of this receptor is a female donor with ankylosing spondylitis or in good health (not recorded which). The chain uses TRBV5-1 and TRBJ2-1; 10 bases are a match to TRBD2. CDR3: CASRGTSDNEQFF. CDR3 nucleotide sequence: TGCGCCAGCAGAGGGACTAGCGACAATGAGCAGTTCTTC.